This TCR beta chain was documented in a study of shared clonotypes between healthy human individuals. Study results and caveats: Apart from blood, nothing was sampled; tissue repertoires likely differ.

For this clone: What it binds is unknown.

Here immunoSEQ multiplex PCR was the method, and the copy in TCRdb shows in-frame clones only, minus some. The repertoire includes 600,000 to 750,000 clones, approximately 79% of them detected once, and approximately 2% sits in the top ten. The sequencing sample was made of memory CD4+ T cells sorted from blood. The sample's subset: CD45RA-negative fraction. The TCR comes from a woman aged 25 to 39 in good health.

CDR3 bases: TGTGCCAGCAGCTCCCGGACAGGGCGGGATACGCAGTATTTT. It yields the protein CASSSRTGRDTQYF. The chain is built from TRBV11-2 and TRBJ2-3; TRBD1 agrees at 8 bases. The CDR3 length is 14 residues. The J segment lost 6 bases and the V segment lost 4 bases, leaving 6 bases of the junction unmatched. Germline lookup yields CDR1 SGHAT and CDR2 FQNNGV.